A selection of T cell receptor beta chains follows, all from one sample in a study of blood T cell repertoires in COVID-19. Profiling relied on immunoSEQ multiplex PCR, and the TCRdb table lists in-frame clones only, not all of them. The sample includes around 250,000 clones, just under 90% of them seen just once. Sequencing was performed on PBMCs or T cells enriched from blood (not recorded which). Every receptor here comes from a man in his fifties or sixties who had been exposed to COVID-19. Both conserved end residues are part of each CDR3. The D gene is left open where the match is weak. A clone size is listed for some rows: how often the clone was seen (once, few, many), or a class if it is expanded.

.	few	TRBV11-2	TRBJ2-2	CASSLVRGGELFF	TGTGCCAGCAGCTTAGTAAGGGGCGGGGAGCTGTTTTTT
.	.	TRBV4-2	TRBJ2-7	CASSQVYEGSFYGEQYF	TGTGCCAGCAGCCAAGTTTATGAGGGTTCCTTTTATGGGGAGCAGTACTTC
.	.	TRBV19	TRBJ2-5	CASSSQVRETQYF	TGTGCCAGTAGTAGCCAGGTCCGTGAGACCCAGTACTTC
.	.	TRBV7-9	TRBJ2-3	CASSSLPADTQYF	TGTGCCAGCAGCTCCCTCCCGGCAGATACGCAGTATTTT
.	once	TRBV5-1	TRBJ1-6	CASSLGGVQSPLHF	TGCGCCAGCAGCTTGGGGGGGGTGCAGTCACCCCTCCACTTT
.	.	TRBV3-1/TRBV3-2	TRBJ2-3	CASSPTGTDTQYF	TGTGCCAGCAGCCCCACAGGGACAGATACGCAGTATTTT
TRBD2	.	TRBV9	TRBJ2-1	CASTTSGMTSYNEQFF	TGTGCCAGCACCACTAGCGGGATGACCTCCTACAATGAGCAGTTCTTC
TRBD1	.	TRBV3-1/TRBV3-2	TRBJ2-3	CASSQDSWDREVTDTQYF	TGTGCCAGCAGCCAAGATTCCTGGGACAGGGAGGTTACAGATACGCAGTATTTT
.	.	TRBV5-4	TRBJ1-1	CASSPDRGTEAFF	TGTGCCAGCAGCCCGGACCGGGGTACTGAAGCTTTCTTT
.	.	TRBV29-1	TRBJ2-1	CSVGGLITDEQFF	TGCAGCGTTGGGGGCCTGATTACAGATGAGCAGTTCTTC
TRBD2	.	TRBV5-4	TRBJ2-2	CASSRGGGNTGELFF	TGTGCCAGCAGTCGGGGGGGTGGCAACACCGGGGAGCTGTTTTTT
.	.	TRBV5-1	TRBJ2-7	CASSSQGEPLYEQYF	TGCGCCAGCAGCTCACAGGGAGAGCCCTTATACGAGCAGTACTTC
TRBD2	few	TRBV4-1	TRBJ2-1	CASSQVVLAGRTEQFF	TGCGCCAGCAGCCAAGTGGTTCTAGCGGGAAGAACTGAGCAGTTCTTC
.	.	TRBV18	TRBJ1-4	CASSPPGRGAREKLFF	TGTGCCAGCTCACCACCGGGTCGAGGAGCTCGGGAAAAACTGTTTTTT
.	once	TRBV28	TRBJ2-2	CASTHRDTGELFF	TGTGCCAGCACCCACAGAGACACCGGGGAGCTGTTTTTT
TRBD2	few	TRBV4-1	TRBJ2-1	CASSQAGLAVPSYNEQFF	TGCGCCAGCAGCCAAGCCGGACTAGCGGTACCCTCCTACAATGAGCAGTTCTTC
.	.	TRBV5-1	TRBJ1-5	CASSIDSPRHQPQHF	TGCGCCAGCAGCATTGACAGCCCAAGGCATCAGCCCCAGCATTTT
.	.	TRBV29-1	TRBJ2-1	CSALGGEAATYNEQFF	TGCAGCGCCCTCGGGGGTGAAGCGGCCACCTACAATGAGCAGTTCTTC
.	.	TRBV28	TRBJ1-2	CASRTSLGDPEHGYTF	TGTGCCAGCAGAACGAGTTTAGGAGATCCGGAACATGGCTACACCTTC
TRBD1	.	TRBV18	TRBJ2-1	CASSLGTGGLGRSYNEQFF	TGTGCCAGCTCACTGGGGACAGGGGGCCTTGGGCGTTCTTACAATGAGCAGTTCTTC
.	.	TRBV9	TRBJ2-2	CASSVASQGNTGELFF	TGTGCCAGCAGCGTAGCGAGTCAGGGAAACACCGGGGAGCTGTTTTTT
.	once	TRBV19	TRBJ1-5	CATKKQGNNQPQHF	TGTGCCACCAAAAAACAGGGAAACAATCAGCCCCAGCATTTT
.	.	TRBV4-1	TRBJ1-3	CASSQETGPSSGNTIYF	TGCGCCAGCAGCCAAGAAACAGGGCCGAGCTCTGGAAACACCATATATTTT
.	.	TRBV5-1	TRBJ2-5	CASSSHPGMETQYF	TGCGCCAGCAGCTCGCACCCGGGAATGGAGACCCAGTACTTC
TRBD1	.	TRBV6-5	TRBJ1-2	CASSYSTGGSYGYTF	TGTGCCAGCAGTTACTCTACAGGGGGGAGCTATGGCTACACCTTC
TRBD2	.	TRBV29-1	TRBJ2-5	CSVGTSGGEETQYF	TGCAGCGTCGGAACTAGCGGGGGAGAAGAGACCCAGTACTTC
TRBD1	few	TRBV18	TRBJ2-2	CASSPQTTGGTGELFF	TGTGCCAGCTCACCCCAAACGACAGGGGGCACCGGGGAGCTGTTTTTT
TRBD1	once	TRBV28	TRBJ1-5	CASSWGQGDQPQHF	TGTGCCAGCAGTTGGGGACAGGGAGATCAGCCCCAGCATTTT
.	.	TRBV7-9	TRBJ2-7	CASSSQETGSYEQYF	TGTGCCAGCAGCTCCCAGGAGACAGGCTCCTACGAGCAGTACTTC
TRBD1	.	TRBV5-1	TRBJ1-4	CASRGQGSDEKLFF	TGCGCCAGCAGGGGACAGGGTTCGGATGAAAAACTGTTTTTT
.	.	TRBV10-3	TRBJ2-5	CAISGAGETQYF	TGTGCCATCAGTGGGGCAGGGGAGACCCAGTACTTC
.	.	TRBV2	TRBJ1-2	CASSEALFYGYTF	TGTGCCAGCAGTGAAGCTTTATTCTATGGCTACACCTTC
.	.	TRBV6-2/TRBV6-3	TRBJ2-1	CASSYVDNEQFF	TGTGCCAGCAGTTACGTCGACAATGAGCAGTTCTTC
TRBD2	.	TRBV9	TRBJ2-4	CASSVGNFGGAAKNIQYF	TGTGCCAGCAGCGTAGGTAATTTCGGGGGGGCAGCCAAAAACATTCAGTACTTC
TRBD1	once	TRBV19	TRBJ1-2	CASSPGQSYGYTF	TGTGCCAGTAGCCCGGGACAGTCCTATGGCTACACCTTC
.	.	TRBV9	TRBJ2-1	CASSPRGLSYNEQFF	TGTGCCAGCAGCCCCAGGGGACTATCTTACAATGAGCAGTTCTTC
TRBD1	.	TRBV11-2	TRBJ2-5	CASSLVWPGDRAGGETQYF	TGTGCCAGCAGCTTAGTTTGGCCTGGGGACAGGGCCGGGGGGGAGACCCAGTACTTC
TRBD2	.	TRBV5-1	TRBJ2-3	CASSLGTLAGGHRDTQYF	TGCGCCAGCAGCTTGGGGACCCTAGCGGGGGGGCATAGAGATACGCAGTATTTT
TRBD1	few	TRBV27	TRBJ1-1	CASSTGGGFWAEAFF	TGTGCCAGCAGTACAGGGGGCGGGTTTTGGGCTGAAGCTTTCTTT
.	.	TRBV7-6	TRBJ1-3	CASSSGGAASGNTIYF	TGTGCCAGCAGCTCAGGTGGGGCAGCCTCTGGAAACACCATATATTTT
.	.	TRBV5-1	TRBJ2-3	CASRRSGESADTQYF	TGCGCCAGCAGGCGTTCAGGGGAGAGCGCAGATACGCAGTATTTT
TRBD1	.	TRBV6-5	TRBJ2-7	CASTYGQGYEQYF	TGTGCCAGCACCTACGGACAGGGCTACGAGCAGTACTTC
.	.	TRBV27	TRBJ1-3	CASSRRGGVFGNTIYF	TGTGCCAGCAGTCGGAGAGGGGGGGTCTTTGGAAACACCATATATTTT
.	.	TRBV5-8	TRBJ1-2	CASSWAGRSGYTF	TGTGCCAGCAGCTGGGCGGGGAGGAGTGGCTACACCTTC
TRBD1	.	TRBV5-1	TRBJ1-2	CASSPGQGAGYTF	TGCGCCAGCAGCCCCGGACAGGGGGCTGGCTACACCTTC
.	.	TRBV5-1	TRBJ2-7	CASSLTTTYEQYF	TGCGCCAGCAGCTTAACAACCACCTACGAGCAGTACTTC
.	.	TRBV21-1	TRBJ2-5	CAPRLAEVQETQYF	TGTGCCCCTCGACTAGCCGAAGTCCAAGAGACCCAGTACTTC
TRBD2	.	TRBV11-2	TRBJ2-1	CASSLARLAGGTGQFF	TGTGCCAGCAGCCTCGCCCGACTAGCGGGAGGAACTGGGCAGTTCTTC
.	.	TRBV5-1	TRBJ2-7	CASRGSYEQYF	TGCGCCAGCCGGGGGTCCTACGAGCAGTACTTC
.	.	TRBV12-5	TRBJ1-5	CASETDGFSTSNQPQHF	TGTGCTAGTGAGACTGACGGGTTTAGCACCAGCAATCAGCCCCAGCATTTT
.	.	TRBV7-2	TRBJ2-3	CASSLAGAIADTQYF	TGTGCCAGCAGCTTAGCGGGAGCAATCGCAGATACGCAGTATTTT
TRBD2	.	TRBV6-5	TRBJ2-3	CASTPTSSGSYTQYF	TGTGCCAGCACCCCAACGTCTAGCGGGAGTTATACGCAGTATTTT
TRBD1	.	TRBV12-5	TRBJ1-4	CASGLQQGGATNEKLFF	TGTGCTAGTGGTTTGCAACAGGGGGGCGCAACTAATGAAAAACTGTTTTTT
.	.	TRBV18	TRBJ2-3	CASSPSTSAITDTQYF	TGTGCCAGCTCACCGTCGACGTCAGCGATCACAGATACGCAGTATTTT
TRBD1	.	TRBV4-1	TRBJ1-1	CASRFSGGTGVRNTEAFF	TGCGCCAGCAGATTTAGTGGTGGAACAGGGGTGAGGAACACTGAAGCTTTCTTT
.	.	TRBV27	TRBJ2-3	CASSLRGLGTDTQYF	TGTGCCAGCAGTTTAAGGGGATTGGGCACAGATACGCAGTATTTT
.	.	TRBV30	TRBJ1-2	CAWSVMDRPGYTF	TGTGCCTGGAGTGTAATGGACAGACCCGGCTACACCTTC